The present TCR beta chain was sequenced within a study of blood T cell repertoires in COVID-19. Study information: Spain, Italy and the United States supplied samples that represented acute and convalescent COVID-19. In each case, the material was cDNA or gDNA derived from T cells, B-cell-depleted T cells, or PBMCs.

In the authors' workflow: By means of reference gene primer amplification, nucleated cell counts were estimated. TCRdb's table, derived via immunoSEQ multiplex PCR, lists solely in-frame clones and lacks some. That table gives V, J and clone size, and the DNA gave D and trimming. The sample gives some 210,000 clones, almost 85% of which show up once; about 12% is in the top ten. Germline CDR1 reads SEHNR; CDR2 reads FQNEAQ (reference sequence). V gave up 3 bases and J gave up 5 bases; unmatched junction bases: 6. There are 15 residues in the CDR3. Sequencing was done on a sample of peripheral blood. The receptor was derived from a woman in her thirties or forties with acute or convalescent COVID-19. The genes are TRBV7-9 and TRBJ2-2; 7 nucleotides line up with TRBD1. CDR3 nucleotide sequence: TGTGCCAGCAGCTTTACCGGGACAGTTACCGGGGAGCTGTTTTTT. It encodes CASSFTGTVTGELFF. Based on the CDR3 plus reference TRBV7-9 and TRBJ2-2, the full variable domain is DTGVSQNPRHKITKRGQNVTFRCDPISEHNRLYWYRQTLGQGPEFLTYFQNEAQLEKSRLLSDRFSAERPKGSFSTLEIQRTEQGDSAMYLCASSFTGTVTGELFFGEGSRLTVL.